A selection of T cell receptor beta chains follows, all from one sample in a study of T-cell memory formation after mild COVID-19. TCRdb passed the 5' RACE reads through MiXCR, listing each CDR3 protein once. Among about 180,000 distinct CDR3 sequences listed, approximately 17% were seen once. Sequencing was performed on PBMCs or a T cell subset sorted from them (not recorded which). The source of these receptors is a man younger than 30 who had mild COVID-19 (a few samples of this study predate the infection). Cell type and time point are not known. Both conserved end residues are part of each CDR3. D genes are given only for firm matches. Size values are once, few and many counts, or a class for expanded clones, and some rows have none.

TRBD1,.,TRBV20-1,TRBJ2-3,CSARGQGANTDTQYF,TGCAGTGCTCGGGGGCAGGGGGCAAACACAGATACGCAGTATTTT
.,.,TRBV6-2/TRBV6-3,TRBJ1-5,CASSFAASGTAARDQPQHF,TGTGCCAGCAGTTTTGCCGCTTCGGGGACCGCCGCCCGCGATCAGCCCCAGCATTTT
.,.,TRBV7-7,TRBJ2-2,CASSPGRSNTGELFF,TGTGCCAGCAGCCCCGGACGGTCGAACACCGGGGAGCTGTTTTTT
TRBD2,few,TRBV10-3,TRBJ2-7,CAIRIAGGSYEQYF,TGTGCCATCAGGATAGCGGGGGGCTCCTACGAGCAGTACTTC
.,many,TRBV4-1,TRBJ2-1,CASTQGGTGRYNEQFF,TGCGCCAGCACCCAAGGGGGGACGGGGCGGTACAATGAGCAGTTCTTC
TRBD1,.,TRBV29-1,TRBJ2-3,CSVGGTGNGDTQYF,TGCAGCGTAGGCGGGACAGGGAACGGAGATACGCAGTATTTT
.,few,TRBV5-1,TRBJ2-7,CASRIFRESYEQYF,TGCGCCAGCAGGATTTTCAGGGAATCCTACGAGCAGTACTTC
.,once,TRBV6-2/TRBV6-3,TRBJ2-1,CASGLGSSGRGQFF,TGTGCCAGCGGTCTGGGCTCGTCAGGACGAGGGCAGTTCTTC
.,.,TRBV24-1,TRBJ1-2,CATSRGGGGYTF,TGTGCCACCAGTAGGGGTGGTGGTGGCTACACCTTC
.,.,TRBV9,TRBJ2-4,CASIVRDGAKNIQYF,TGTGCCAGCATCGTACGGGACGGAGCCAAAAACATTCAGTACTTC
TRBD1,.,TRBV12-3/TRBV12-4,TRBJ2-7,CASSLQGALGEQYF,TGTGCCAGCAGTCTGCAGGGGGCGTTGGGCGAGCAGTACTTC
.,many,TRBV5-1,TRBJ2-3,CASSPYDSSTDTQYF,TGCGCCAGCAGCCCCTATGACAGCAGCACAGATACGCAGTATTTT
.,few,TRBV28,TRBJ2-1,CASSFVYNEQFF,TGTGCCAGCAGTTTCGTTTACAATGAGCAGTTCTTC
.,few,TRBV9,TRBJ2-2,CASSVGGTTPNTGELFF,TGTGCCAGCAGCGTAGGGGGAACTACCCCGAACACCGGGGAGCTGTTTTTT
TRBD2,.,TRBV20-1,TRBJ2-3,CSARRSGGLTDTQYF,TGCAGTGCTAGACGGAGCGGGGGGCTCACAGATACGCAGTATTTT
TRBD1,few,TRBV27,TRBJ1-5,CASSHSTGRYQPQHF,TGTGCCAGCAGTCACTCGACAGGGAGATATCAGCCCCAGCATTTT
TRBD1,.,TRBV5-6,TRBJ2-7,CASSLDRGDEQYF,TGTGCCAGCAGCCTGGACAGGGGCGACGAGCAGTACTTC
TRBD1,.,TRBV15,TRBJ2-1,CATSGLGTGFSNEQFF,TGTGCCACCAGCGGCCTGGGGACAGGGTTCTCTAATGAGCAGTTCTTC
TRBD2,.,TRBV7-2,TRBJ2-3,CASSLGAGEWADTQYF,TGTGCCAGCAGCCTAGGGGCGGGGGAGTGGGCAGATACGCAGTATTTT
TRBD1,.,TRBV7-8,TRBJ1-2,CASSSSRGPSRKESGYTF,TGTGCCAGCAGCTCGTCCAGGGGGCCCTCAAGAAAGGAGAGTGGCTACACCTTC
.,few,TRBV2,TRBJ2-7,CAGSESVQGREQYF,TGTGCCGGGTCCGAATCGGTACAGGGTCGCGAGCAGTACTTC